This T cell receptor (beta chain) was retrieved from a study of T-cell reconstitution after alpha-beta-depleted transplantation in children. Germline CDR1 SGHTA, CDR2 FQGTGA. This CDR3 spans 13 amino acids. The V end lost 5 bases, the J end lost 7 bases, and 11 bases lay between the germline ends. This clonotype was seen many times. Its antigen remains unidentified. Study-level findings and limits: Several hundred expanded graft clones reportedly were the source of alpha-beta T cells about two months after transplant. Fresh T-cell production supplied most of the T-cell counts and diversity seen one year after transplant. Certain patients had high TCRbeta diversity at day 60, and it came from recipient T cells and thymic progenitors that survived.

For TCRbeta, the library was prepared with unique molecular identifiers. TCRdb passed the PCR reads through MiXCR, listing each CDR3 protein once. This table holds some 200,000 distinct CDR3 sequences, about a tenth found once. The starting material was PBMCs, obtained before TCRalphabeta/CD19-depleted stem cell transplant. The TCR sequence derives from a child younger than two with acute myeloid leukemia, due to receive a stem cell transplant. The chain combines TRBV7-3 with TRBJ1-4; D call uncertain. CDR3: CASSPRPGEKLFF. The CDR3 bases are TGTGCCAGCAGCCCCCGACCGGGTGAAAAACTGTTTTTT.